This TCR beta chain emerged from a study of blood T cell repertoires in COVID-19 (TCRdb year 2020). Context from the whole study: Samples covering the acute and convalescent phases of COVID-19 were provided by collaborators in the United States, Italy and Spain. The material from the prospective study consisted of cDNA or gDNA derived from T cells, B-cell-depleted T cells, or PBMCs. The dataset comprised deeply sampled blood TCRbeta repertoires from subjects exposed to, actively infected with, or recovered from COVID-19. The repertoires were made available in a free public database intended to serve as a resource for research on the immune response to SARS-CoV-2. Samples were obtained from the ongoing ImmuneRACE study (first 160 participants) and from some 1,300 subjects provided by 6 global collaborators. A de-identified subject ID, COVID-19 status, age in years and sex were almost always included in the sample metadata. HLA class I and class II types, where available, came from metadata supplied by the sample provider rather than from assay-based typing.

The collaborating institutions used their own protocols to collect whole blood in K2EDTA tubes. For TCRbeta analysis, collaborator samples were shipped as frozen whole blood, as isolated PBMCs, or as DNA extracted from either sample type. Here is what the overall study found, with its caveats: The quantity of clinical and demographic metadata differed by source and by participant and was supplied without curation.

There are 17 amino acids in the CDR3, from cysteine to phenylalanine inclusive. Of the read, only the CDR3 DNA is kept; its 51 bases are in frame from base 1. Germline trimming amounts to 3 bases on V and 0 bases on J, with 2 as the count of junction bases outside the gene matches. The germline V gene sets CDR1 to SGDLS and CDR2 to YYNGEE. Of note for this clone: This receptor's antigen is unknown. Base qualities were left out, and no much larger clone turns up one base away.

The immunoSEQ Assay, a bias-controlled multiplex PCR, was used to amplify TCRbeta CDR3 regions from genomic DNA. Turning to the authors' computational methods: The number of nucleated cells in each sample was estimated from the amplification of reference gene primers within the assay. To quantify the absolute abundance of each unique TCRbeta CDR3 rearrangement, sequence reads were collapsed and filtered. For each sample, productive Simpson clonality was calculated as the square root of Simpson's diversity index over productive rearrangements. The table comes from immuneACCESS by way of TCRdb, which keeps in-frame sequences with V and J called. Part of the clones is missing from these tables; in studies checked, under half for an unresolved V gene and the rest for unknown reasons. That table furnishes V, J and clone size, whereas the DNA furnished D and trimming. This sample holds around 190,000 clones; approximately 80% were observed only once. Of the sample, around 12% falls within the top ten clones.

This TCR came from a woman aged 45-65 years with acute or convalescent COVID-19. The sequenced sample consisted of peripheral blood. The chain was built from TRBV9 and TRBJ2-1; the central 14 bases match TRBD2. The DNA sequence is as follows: TGTGCCAGCAGCGGAGGGACTAGCGGGAGCTCCTACAATGAGCAGTTCTTC. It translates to CASSGGTSGSSYNEQFF.